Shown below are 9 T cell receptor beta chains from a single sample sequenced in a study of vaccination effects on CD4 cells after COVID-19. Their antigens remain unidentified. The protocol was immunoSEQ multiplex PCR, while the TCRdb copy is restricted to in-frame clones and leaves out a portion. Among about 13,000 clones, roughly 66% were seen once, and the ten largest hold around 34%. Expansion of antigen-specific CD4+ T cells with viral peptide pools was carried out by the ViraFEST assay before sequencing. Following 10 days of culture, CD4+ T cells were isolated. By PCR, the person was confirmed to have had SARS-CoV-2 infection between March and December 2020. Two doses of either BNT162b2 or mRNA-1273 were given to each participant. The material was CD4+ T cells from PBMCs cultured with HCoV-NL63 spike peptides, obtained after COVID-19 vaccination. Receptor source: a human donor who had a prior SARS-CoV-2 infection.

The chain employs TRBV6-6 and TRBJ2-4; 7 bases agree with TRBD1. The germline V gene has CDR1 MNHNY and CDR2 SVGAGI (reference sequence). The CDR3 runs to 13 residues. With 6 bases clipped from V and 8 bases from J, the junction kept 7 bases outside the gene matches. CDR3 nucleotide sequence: TGTGCCAGCAGAAACAGGGGCTCGCACATTCAGTACTTC. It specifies CASRNRGSHIQYF.

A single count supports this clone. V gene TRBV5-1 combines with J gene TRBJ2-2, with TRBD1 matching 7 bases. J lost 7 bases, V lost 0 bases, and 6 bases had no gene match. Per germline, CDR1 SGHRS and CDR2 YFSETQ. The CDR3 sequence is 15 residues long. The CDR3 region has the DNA TGCGCCAGCAGCTTGGAAAGGGGGCGGAGCGGGGAGCTGTTTTTT. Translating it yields CASSLERGRSGELFF.

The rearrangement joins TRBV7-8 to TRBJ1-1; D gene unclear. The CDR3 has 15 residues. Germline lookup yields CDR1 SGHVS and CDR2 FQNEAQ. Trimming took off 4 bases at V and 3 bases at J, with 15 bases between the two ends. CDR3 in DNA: TGTGCCAGCAGCTCCCCTGGAGGAGGGCACACTGAAGCTTTCTTT. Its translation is CASSSPGGGHTEAFF.

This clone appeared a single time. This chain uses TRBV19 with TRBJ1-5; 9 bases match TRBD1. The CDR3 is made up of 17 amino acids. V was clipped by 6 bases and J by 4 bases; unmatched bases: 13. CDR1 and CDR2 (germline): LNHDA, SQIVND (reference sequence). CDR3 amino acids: CASSPLGQGGENQPQHF. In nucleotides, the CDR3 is TGTGCCAGTAGCCCCCTGGGACAGGGTGGGGAAAATCAGCCCCAGCATTTT.

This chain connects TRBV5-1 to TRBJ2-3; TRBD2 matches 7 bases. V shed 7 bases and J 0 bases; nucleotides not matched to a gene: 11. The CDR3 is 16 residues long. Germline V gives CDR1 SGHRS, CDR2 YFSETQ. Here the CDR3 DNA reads TGCGCCAGCGGGTCTAGCGGACGGACTAGCACAGATACGCAGTATTTT. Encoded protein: CASGSSGRTSTDTQYF.

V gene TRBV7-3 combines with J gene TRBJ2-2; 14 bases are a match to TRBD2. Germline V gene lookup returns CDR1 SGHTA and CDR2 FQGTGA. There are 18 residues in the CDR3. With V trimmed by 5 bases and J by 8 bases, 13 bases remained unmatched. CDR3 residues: CASSPHAGLAGGGGELFF. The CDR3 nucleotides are TGTGCCAGCAGCCCTCACGCCGGACTAGCGGGAGGTGGAGGGGAGCTGTTTTTT.

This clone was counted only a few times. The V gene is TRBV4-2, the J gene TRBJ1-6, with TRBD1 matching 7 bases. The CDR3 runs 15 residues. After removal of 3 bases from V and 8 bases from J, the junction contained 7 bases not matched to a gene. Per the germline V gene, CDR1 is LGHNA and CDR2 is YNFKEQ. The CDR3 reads CASSQTGLSDSPLHF. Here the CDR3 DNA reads TGTGCCAGCAGCCAGACAGGGTTAAGTGATTCACCCCTCCACTTT.

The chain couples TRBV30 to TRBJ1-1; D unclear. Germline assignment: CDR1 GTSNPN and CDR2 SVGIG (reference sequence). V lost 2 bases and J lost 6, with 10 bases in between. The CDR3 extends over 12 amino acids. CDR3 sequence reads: CAWSSGVSEAFF. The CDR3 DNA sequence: TGTGCCTGGAGTTCGGGAGTTTCTGAAGCTTTCTTT.

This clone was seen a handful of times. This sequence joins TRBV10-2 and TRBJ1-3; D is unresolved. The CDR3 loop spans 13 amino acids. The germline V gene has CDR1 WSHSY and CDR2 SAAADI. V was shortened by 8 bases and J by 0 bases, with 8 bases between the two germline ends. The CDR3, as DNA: TGCGCCAGCGGATGGGACTCTGGAAACACCATATATTTT. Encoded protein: CASGWDSGNTIYF.